This T cell receptor (beta chain) was obtained from a study of identical twins. General study points: Out-of-frame beta chain sequences displayed weaker excess sharing between twins.

MiXCR, run by TCRdb on the 5' RACE reads, gives a single entry per CDR3 protein. The sample includes over 550,000 distinct CDR3 sequences, under 8.5% seen only once; the top ten take 1.5% to 2%. About this clonotype: Its target is unknown.

Trimming pared 4 bases from V and 6 bases from J, leaving 6 bases between. The germline V gene encodes CDR1 SGHVS and CDR2 FQNEAQ. The CDR3 is made up of 11 amino acids. These same data were also listed under a study on yellow fever vaccine responses in identical twins.

V usage is TRBV7-8 and J usage is TRBJ2-5; D is ambiguous. The clonotype was recovered from a woman aged 18-35 years in good health. Sequenced material: PBMCs. The CDR3 spells CASSYLQTQYF. In DNA form, the CDR3 reads TGTGCCAGCAGCTATCTCCAGACCCAGTACTTC.